What follows are 8 T cell receptor beta chains derived from one specimen sequenced in a study of blood T cell repertoires in COVID-19. Sequencing used immunoSEQ multiplex PCR; TCRdb keeps in-frame clones, though not all of them. This table holds 500,000 to 600,000 clones, about 88% found once. Source material: peripheral blood. Every receptor here comes from a woman between 45 and 65 years old with COVID-19, enrolled during active disease.

Concerning this clone: At one end the junction does not follow the germline gene, possibly because of a read error. The V call is TRBV5-1, the J call TRBJ2-3; D may be TRBD1 (6 bases). The CDR3 length is 17 residues. The V gene's germline CDR1 is SGHRS and CDR2 YFSETQ. Here the CDR3 DNA reads TGCACCAGCAGCTTGGCCTTCCCAGCTGGGGGCGCAGATACGCAGTATTTT. It specifies CTSSLAFPAGGADTQYF.

For this clone: At one of its ends the junction is not consistent with the germline gene, which may arise from a read error. The chain couples TRBV7-8 to TRBJ2-1; 11 nucleotides line up with TRBD2. Germline CDR1 reads SGHVS; CDR2 reads FQNEAQ. The CDR3 covers 14 residues. The CDR3 loop is CASSIAGGNNEQFF. CDR3 DNA: TGTGCCAGCAGCATAGCGGGGGGGAACAATGAGCAGTTCTTC.

The chain uses TRBV3-1 (or the pseudogene TRBV3-2) and TRBJ2-5, with D possibly TRBD1 on 6 matching bases. The CDR3 totals 15 residues. The germline gives CDR1 LGHDT, CDR2 YNNKEL (reference sequence). Deletions cut 5 bases from V and 3 bases from J, with 16 bases between. CDR3 sequence reads: CASSLQGRVKETQYF. The CDR3 nucleotides read TGTGCCAGCAGCTTACAGGGTAGGGTGAAAGAGACCCAGTACTTC.

J is TRBJ2-2 and V is TRBV9, with 9 bases that match TRBD2. The V gene's germline CDR1 is SGDLS and CDR2 YYNGEE. CDR3 length equals 14 residues. V was clipped by 3 bases and J by 4 bases; unmatched bases: 1. In DNA form, the CDR3 reads TGTGCCAGCAGCGGTAGCGGGGGCACCGGGGAGCTGTTTTTT. As protein: CASSGSGGTGELFF.

The chain couples TRBV30 to TRBJ1-4, with 7 bases matching TRBD1. This CDR3 comprises 13 residues. Unmatched junction bases numbered 7, after V lost 6 bases and J lost 6 bases. The germline V gene has CDR1 GTSNPN and CDR2 SVGIG (reference sequence). In nucleotides, the CDR3 is TGTGCCTGCTCGGGGGACAGCCATGAAAAACTGTTTTTT. Amino acid sequence: CACSGDSHEKLFF.

The chain is built from TRBV29-1 and TRBJ1-1; possible D gene TRBD1, 6 bases. Trimming took off 7 bases at V and 5 bases at J, with 14 bases between the two ends. This CDR3 spans 12 amino acids. The V gene's germline CDR1 is SQVTM and CDR2 ANQGSEA. CDR3 nucleotide sequence: TGCAGCGGGAGGGGGGGTACGACTGAAGCTTTCTTT. This sequence encodes CSGRGGTTEAFF.

The CDR3 sequence: CASSPFGSNQPQHF. The CDR3 nucleotides read TGTGCCAGCTCACCGTTCGGTAGCAATCAGCCCCAGCATTTT. The J gene is TRBJ1-5, the V gene TRBV18; D is unclear. Germline V gene data show CDR1 as KGHSH and CDR2 as LQKENI. The CDR3 loop spans 14 amino acids. V was trimmed by 3 bases and J by 0 bases, leaving 6 bases between them.

The chain uses TRBV7-3 and TRBJ1-1, with TRBD1 matching over 7 bases. Germline CDR1 reads SGHTA; CDR2 reads FQGTGA. The CDR3 is 13 amino acids. The trim removed 5 bases at V and 7 bases at J, leaving 7 bases unmatched. DNA for the CDR3: TGTGCCAGCAGCCCGTGGGCAGGGGGTGAAGCTTTCTTT. It is translated as CASSPWAGGEAFF.